The 8 T cell receptor beta chains below come from one sample, sequenced in a study of post-analysis software for immune sequencing data. Study-wide findings and caveats: The five TRBV segments detected at higher frequency in patients than in controls included TRBV5-6, TRBV5-1 and TRBV20-1.

Their antigen targets remain unknown. Unique molecular identifiers were carried by the TCR beta cDNA libraries. TCRdb independently ran MiXCR on the PCR reads; one entry per CDR3 protein. The data contain more than 350,000 distinct CDR3 sequences, approximately 37% of them singletons. The specimen was blood. The receptors were sampled from a girl aged 2 to 9 with multiple sclerosis.

The rearrangement links TRBV5-1 to TRBJ1-2; TRBD1 matches 8 bases. The CDR3 is 15 residues long. Germline loops: CDR1 SGHRS, CDR2 YFSETQ. J was trimmed by 2 bases and V by 1 base; bases with no gene match: 4. CDR3 residues: CASSLWTGNNYGYTF. As DNA, the CDR3 is TGCGCCAGCAGCTTGTGGACAGGGAACAACTATGGCTACACCTTC.

The chain links TRBV4-2 to TRBJ2-3, with TRBD2 matching over 7 bases. Germline V gives CDR1 LGHNA, CDR2 YNFKEQ. V lost 4 bases, J lost 9 bases, and 10 bases stayed unmatched. This CDR3 spans 14 amino acids. CDR3 sequence reads: CASSPQPGEGTQYF. CDR3 nucleotide sequence: TGTGCCAGCAGCCCTCAACCGGGGGAGGGGACGCAGTATTTT.

CDR3 sequence: CASSLNPGSTYGYTF. The CDR3 DNA reads TGTGCCAGCAGCTTAAATCCGGGGTCCACTTATGGCTACACCTTC. The chain links TRBV7-3 to TRBJ1-2; D is undetermined. CDR1 SGHTA and CDR2 FQGTGA come from the germline V gene. V lost 1 base and J 5 bases, leaving 14 bases between the germline ends. The CDR3 sequence is 15 residues long. The complete variable domain, with remaining parts taken from reference TRBV7-3 and TRBJ1-2, reads GAGVSQTPSNKVTEKGKYVELRCDPISGHTALYWYRQSLGQGPEFLIYFQGTGAADDSGLPNDRFFAVRPEGSVSTLKIQRTERGDSAVYLCASSLNPGSTYGYTFGSGTRLTVV.

The chain is built from TRBV20-1 and TRBJ2-4; D is perhaps TRBD1 or TRBD2 (6 bases each). CDR1 and CDR2 (germline): DFQATT, SNEGSKA (reference sequence). V gave up 1 base and J gave up 13 bases, with 17 bases separating them. This CDR3 contains 13 residues. The DNA of the CDR3 is TGCAGTGCTAGAGTAGGGGGGATCTACGGGCAGTACTTC. Amino acid sequence: CSARVGGIYGQYF.

The chain joins TRBV6-2 or TRBV6-3 to TRBJ2-1, with 10 bases matching TRBD2. Germline lookup yields CDR1 MNHEY and CDR2 SVGEGT. The CDR3 loop spans 17 amino acids. Unmatched junction bases numbered 9, after V lost 5 bases and J lost 2 bases. This CDR3 is CASSTSKAGGPYNEQFF. CDR3 bases: TGTGCCAGCAGTACTTCTAAAGCGGGAGGGCCCTACAATGAGCAGTTCTTC.

The chain has TRBV2 and TRBJ1-1; 10 bases align to TRBD1. This CDR3 has 15 amino acids. Losses at the gene ends were 7 bases for V and 3 bases for J; bases not matched to a gene: 8. Germline CDR1 is SNHLY and CDR2 is FYNNEI. The CDR3: CASNRLGQGDTEAFF. The CDR3 DNA reads TGTGCCAGCAACCGACTCGGACAGGGGGACACTGAAGCTTTCTTT.

The chain recombines TRBV7-9 with TRBJ1-2; TRBD1 matches at 7 bases. The CDR3 sequence is 16 residues long. The junction had 14 bases not matched to a gene; V was cut back by 5 bases and J by 5 bases. Germline V CDR1 and CDR2: SEHNR, FQNEAQ (reference sequence). The CDR3 sequence is CASSPLGRDSNYGYTF. The CDR3 bases are TGTGCCAGCAGCCCCTTAGGCCGGGACAGTAATTATGGCTACACCTTC.

This rearrangement joins TRBV12-3 or TRBV12-4 to TRBJ2-7; 7 nucleotides agree with TRBD1. Trimming at V came to 4 bases and at J to 2 bases, leaving 8 bases not matched to a gene. The CDR3 is 15 amino acids. The CDR3: CASSYLTGDAYEQYF. The CDR3 nucleotides read TGTGCCAGCAGTTACCTCACAGGGGACGCCTACGAGCAGTACTTC.